The 2 T cell receptor beta chains listed next were all sequenced from one sample in a study of B cell selection in AIRE deficiency. CD4+CD127+ cells were sorted as the conventional CD4 T cells. TCRdb's copy holds only in-frame clones and misses some; the assay was immunoSEQ multiplex PCR. The table lists some 25,000 clones, about 95% of them singletons. The sequenced sample consisted of CD4+CD127+ conventional T cells sorted from PBMCs. All receptors come from a human donor in good health.

This clone was observed a single time. V and J are TRBV5-1 and TRBJ2-5; D is undetermined. The CDR3 spans 14 residues. Trimming pared 4 bases from V and 5 bases from J, leaving 15 bases between. CDR1 SGHRS and CDR2 YFSETQ come from the germline V gene. The CDR3 bases are TGCGCCAGCAGCCCCCGCCGGGTGGGCGAGACCCAGTACTTC. Translated: CASSPRRVGETQYF.

The chain couples TRBV18 to TRBJ2-7; TRBD2 aligns across 13 bases. Trimming took 3 bases from V and 5 from J; bases not matched to a gene: 4. The germline V gene encodes CDR1 KGHSH and CDR2 LQKENI. The length of the CDR3 is 15 residues. CDR3 in amino acids: CASSPTSGGAHEQYF. The CDR3 coding sequence is TGTGCCAGCTCACCCACTAGCGGGGGGGCCCACGAGCAGTACTTC.